This T cell receptor (beta chain) emerged from a study of Ad26.COV2.S vaccination and SARS-CoV-2 variants. Study details: Into the muscle, Ad26.COV2.S was dosed once or twice, 56 days apart.

Treatment noted: some 20 received Ad26.COV2.S at low or high dose, single or two shots; about 5 received placebo; per-sample allocation not given. Vaccine and placebo recipients were sampled on day 63 after the first injection. Measured with immunoSEQ multiplex PCR; TCRdb has only the in-frame clones, and not every one. The sample has some 300,000 clones, 85% seen once. Germline loops: CDR1 MDHEN, CDR2 SYDVKM. This CDR3 has 13 amino acids. V shed 10 bases and J shed 5 bases, with 17 bases lying between them. The chain has TRBV28 and TRBJ2-5; perhaps TRBD1 as D (6 bases). Specimen: peripheral blood, collected in a trial of Ad26.COV2.S vaccine versus placebo. The clonotype originates from a person aged 18-60 years who received the Ad26.COV2.S COVID-19 vaccine or a placebo. In DNA, the CDR3 is TGTGCCACCATCAACAGGGTGAGCGAGACCCAGTACTTC. This codes for CATINRVSETQYF.